These T cell receptor beta chains were read from a single sample in a study of blood T cell repertoires in COVID-19. Clones were sequenced by immunoSEQ multiplex PCR, and TCRdb holds only the in-frame ones, with some missing. Of about 140,000 clones listed, almost 80% are singletons. Input material: PBMCs or T cells enriched from blood (not recorded which). These receptors were obtained from a woman between 45 and 65 years old who had recovered from COVID-19. Each CDR3 is given with its conserved first and last residue. The D gene is left open where the match is weak. Only some rows state a clone size, as once, few, many or a class for expanded clones.

J gene: TRBJ2-5
D gene: TRBD2
clone size: -
V gene: TRBV28
CDR3 protein: CASRGGRSQETQYF
CDR3 DNA: TGTGCCAGCCGGGGGGGCAGGAGCCAAGAGACCCAGTACTTC

J gene: TRBJ1-1
D gene: TRBD1
clone size: -
V gene: TRBV11-3
CDR3 protein: CASSEDRATEAFF
CDR3 DNA: TGTGCCAGCAGCGAGGACAGGGCCACTGAAGCTTTCTTT

J gene: TRBJ2-7
D gene: -
clone size: -
V gene: TRBV9
CDR3 protein: CASSAAETGTYEQYF
CDR3 DNA: TGTGCCAGCAGCGCCGCCGAGACTGGAACCTACGAGCAGTACTTC

J gene: TRBJ1-2
D gene: TRBD1
clone size: -
V gene: TRBV28
CDR3 protein: CASSTRQGRGYTF
CDR3 DNA: TGTGCCAGCAGTACAAGACAGGGAAGGGGCTACACCTTC

J gene: TRBJ1-6
D gene: -
clone size: -
V gene: TRBV21-1
CDR3 protein: CASSQKGDGRTPNSPLHF
CDR3 DNA: TGTGCCAGCAGCCAAAAGGGTGACGGACGGACTCCTAATTCACCCCTCCACTTT

J gene: TRBJ2-7
D gene: -
clone size: -
V gene: TRBV5-1
CDR3 protein: CASSSSTAYEQYF
CDR3 DNA: TGCGCCAGCAGCTCGTCTACGGCCTACGAGCAGTACTTC

J gene: TRBJ2-7
D gene: -
clone size: -
V gene: TRBV5-6
CDR3 protein: CASSLAARRDGYEQYF
CDR3 DNA: TGTGCCAGCAGCTTGGCCGCGCGGAGAGACGGATACGAGCAGTACTTC

J gene: TRBJ2-5
D gene: TRBD2
clone size: few
V gene: TRBV2
CDR3 protein: CASSSGLAGGTQYF
CDR3 DNA: TGTGCCAGCAGTTCTGGACTAGCGGGGGGGACCCAGTACTTC

J gene: TRBJ2-1
D gene: TRBD2
clone size: -
V gene: TRBV7-9
CDR3 protein: CASRTSGSYNEQFF
CDR3 DNA: TGTGCCAGCCGGACTAGCGGCTCCTACAATGAGCAGTTCTTC

J gene: TRBJ1-1
D gene: TRBD1
clone size: -
V gene: TRBV19
CDR3 protein: CASSAGQEGATEAFF
CDR3 DNA: TGTGCCAGTAGTGCTGGACAGGAAGGGGCCACTGAAGCTTTCTTT

J gene: TRBJ1-1
D gene: -
clone size: -
V gene: TRBV9
CDR3 protein: CASSVNRGGLNTEAFF
CDR3 DNA: TGTGCCAGCAGCGTAAACCGAGGCGGCCTGAACACTGAAGCTTTCTTT

J gene: TRBJ1-2
D gene: -
clone size: -
V gene: TRBV5-8
CDR3 protein: CASSLNQGAVGYGYTF
CDR3 DNA: TGTGCCAGCAGCTTGAACCAGGGCGCGGTGGGCTATGGCTACACCTTC

J gene: TRBJ2-7
D gene: -
clone size: -
V gene: TRBV30
CDR3 protein: CAWTRTGRGEQYF
CDR3 DNA: TGTGCCTGGACACGGACAGGGAGGGGCGAGCAGTACTTC

J gene: TRBJ1-2
D gene: TRBD1
clone size: -
V gene: TRBV6-1
CDR3 protein: CASSEGGTGQLYGYTF
CDR3 DNA: TGTGCCAGCAGTGAAGGGGGGACAGGGCAGCTCTATGGCTACACCTTC

J gene: TRBJ1-4
D gene: TRBD1
clone size: -
V gene: TRBV19
CDR3 protein: CASSSTTGAATNEKLFF
CDR3 DNA: TGTGCCAGTAGTTCGACGACAGGGGCGGCAACTAATGAAAAACTGTTTTTT

J gene: TRBJ1-1
D gene: -
clone size: -
V gene: TRBV9
CDR3 protein: CASSHGSYTEAFF
CDR3 DNA: TGTGCCAGCAGCCACGGGTCCTACACTGAAGCTTTCTTT

J gene: TRBJ1-5
D gene: -
clone size: -
V gene: TRBV7-2
CDR3 protein: CASSLDPVYSNQPQHF
CDR3 DNA: TGTGCCAGCAGCTTAGACCCGGTCTATAGCAATCAGCCCCAGCATTTT

J gene: TRBJ1-2
D gene: TRBD1
clone size: once
V gene: TRBV5-4
CDR3 protein: CASSYRGREGYTF
CDR3 DNA: TGTGCCAGCAGCTACAGGGGGCGTGAGGGCTACACCTTC

J gene: TRBJ2-7
D gene: -
clone size: few
V gene: TRBV27
CDR3 protein: CASLSASSSYEQYF
CDR3 DNA: TGTGCCAGCCTTTCCGCATCTAGCTCCTACGAGCAGTACTTC

J gene: TRBJ2-1
D gene: -
clone size: -
V gene: TRBV2
CDR3 protein: CASRVDPEHEQFF
CDR3 DNA: TGTGCCAGCAGGGTGGATCCGGAGCATGAGCAGTTCTTC

J gene: TRBJ1-3
D gene: -
clone size: -
V gene: TRBV7-2
CDR3 protein: CASSLATQGYTIYF
CDR3 DNA: TGTGCCAGCAGCTTAGCGACTCAGGGGTACACCATATATTTT

J gene: TRBJ1-5
D gene: -
clone size: -
V gene: TRBV10-3
CDR3 protein: CAISDFAGERGQPQHF
CDR3 DNA: TGTGCCATCAGTGACTTTGCGGGGGAGCGGGGTCAGCCCCAGCATTTT

J gene: TRBJ1-2
D gene: TRBD1
clone size: -
V gene: TRBV20-1
CDR3 protein: CKTGVGYGYTF
CDR3 DNA: TGCAAAACAGGGGTGGGCTATGGCTACACCTTC